One sample yielded the 21 T cell receptor beta chains listed below, sequenced in a study of identical twins. TCRdb re-called the 5' RACE reads with MiXCR, one entry per CDR3 protein. This sample has around 690,000 distinct CDR3 sequences, with 21% found just once. These records were also assigned to another study, of T cells expressing NK-cell markers.

Material: PBMCs. These receptors all stem from a woman aged 18-29 years in good health.

In the case of this clonotype: Relative to the germline gene, one junction end is altered; a read error may explain this. This chain connects TRBV6-5 to TRBJ2-7, with 9 bases lining up with TRBD1. This CDR3 has 15 residues. CDR1 is MNHEY, CDR2 SVGAGI, per germline. The CDR3 bases are TGTGCCAGCAGTAACTCCGGGACAGGGAGCTACGAGCAGTACTTC. Amino acids: CASSNSGTGSYEQYF.

This clonotype turned up a few times. The chain joins TRBV9 to TRBJ1-2; tentatively, D is TRBD1 (5 bases). Germline V CDR1 and CDR2: SGDLS, YYNGEE. With 0 bases removed from V and 7 bases from J, the gap between germline ends came to 10 bases. There are 13 residues in the CDR3. The CDR3 nucleotides are TGTGCCAGCAGCGTAGGAGGGGATACTGGCTACACCTTC. It encodes CASSVGGDTGYTF.

CDR3 nucleotide sequence: TGTGCCAGCAGCCCCCAAAGTTGGGGATACGAGCAGTACTTC. Protein product: CASSPQSWGYEQYF. The genes are TRBV5-6 and TRBJ2-7; D gene unclear. CDR1 SGHDT and CDR2 YYEEEE come from the germline V gene. The V and J ends lost 4 bases and 4 bases respectively, with 15 bases between them. This CDR3 contains 14 residues.

This clonotype was counted between two and nine times. The J gene is TRBJ2-3, the V gene TRBV7-2; 10 positions agree with TRBD2. Germline CDR1 reads SGHTA; CDR2 reads FQGNSA. J lost 3 bases, V lost 3 bases, and 3 bases had no gene match. This CDR3 contains 15 residues. CDR3 sequence (DNA): TGTGCCAGCAGCTTCGTGACTAGCGGGACAGATACGCAGTATTTT. This gives the protein CASSFVTSGTDTQYF.

There are many counts of this clonotype. This sequence joins TRBV29-1 and TRBJ2-7; 9 nucleotides align to TRBD1. Germline V gene lookup returns CDR1 SQVTM and CDR2 ANQGSEA. The CDR3 extends over 13 amino acids. V lost 6 bases, J lost 3 bases, and 6 bases stayed unmatched. DNA for the CDR3: TGCAGCGTAGAGACAGGGGGAGGCTACGAGCAGTACTTC. This encodes CSVETGGGYEQYF.

This clonotype was counted a few times. The chain carries TRBV7-6 and TRBJ2-4; the D is unclear. The ends were cut back, 1 base at V and 3 bases at J, with 10 bases in the middle. Germline CDR1 and CDR2: SGHVS and FNYEAQ. This CDR3 has 15 residues. This CDR3 is CASSLGPAIKNIQYF. The CDR3 DNA reads as TGTGCCAGCAGCTTAGGGCCAGCCATCAAAAACATTCAGTACTTC.

The chain uses TRBV7-2 and TRBJ2-1; no firm D call. The CDR3 is 15 residues long. V was pared by 5 bases and J by 8 bases, with 19 bases between. Germline assignment: CDR1 SGHTA and CDR2 FQGNSA. The DNA for the CDR3 is TGTGCCAGCAGCCCAAGGCCCGGTGCCGGCTATGAGCAGTTCTTC. Translating it yields CASSPRPGAGYEQFF.

The chain joins TRBV12-3 or TRBV12-4 to TRBJ2-7; D possibly corresponds to TRBD1 (5 bases). V shed 6 bases and J shed 4 bases, with 16 bases lying between them. This CDR3 is built from 14 residues. CDR3 in DNA: TGTGCCAGCAGACCCAGGGAAACACCGTACGAGCAGTACTTC. Encoded protein: CASRPRETPYEQYF.

This chain uses TRBV5-6 with TRBJ2-5; unclear D gene. Looked up from germline, CDR1 is SGHDT and CDR2 is YYEEEE. This CDR3 comprises 14 residues. Trimming left V 2 bases short and J 7 bases short, with 15 bases between. In DNA, the CDR3 is TGTGCCAGCAGCTTCGGAGTCGCGTCGGGGACCCAGTACTTC. This encodes CASSFGVASGTQYF.

This sequence joins TRBV6-5 and TRBJ2-2, with D hard to call. V lost 5 bases to trimming and J lost 6 bases, with 13 bases between them. The germline CDR1 and CDR2 sequences are MNHEY and SVGAGI. The CDR3 is 14 residues long. The CDR3 DNA reads TGTGCCAGCAGTAGTACCCGAGGACCCGGGGAGCTGTTTTTT. Translated, it gives CASSSTRGPGELFF.

This chain links TRBV20-1 with TRBJ1-5, with a possible D match to TRBD1 (5 bases). Between the trimmed V and J ends, which lost 6 bases and 4 bases, there was a span of 13 bases. The CDR3 runs to 13 residues. Per germline, CDR1 DFQATT and CDR2 SNEGSKA (reference sequence). The CDR3 protein is CSAAQEANQPQHF. CDR3 sequence (DNA): TGCAGTGCGGCACAGGAGGCGAATCAGCCCCAGCATTTT.

The genes are TRBV6-5 and TRBJ1-4; no firm D call. The length of the CDR3 is 18 residues. The germline CDR1 and CDR2 sequences are MNHEY and SVGAGI. V gave up 0 bases and J gave up 0 bases, with 14 bases separating them. This CDR3 reads CASSYSRDQMTTNEKLFF. For the CDR3, the DNA is TGTGCCAGCAGTTACTCGCGGGATCAGATGACAACTAATGAAAAACTGTTTTTT.

This clonotype appeared a few times. This chain connects TRBV12-3 or TRBV12-4 to TRBJ2-1, with D possibly TRBD2 on 6 matching bases. Trimming removed 2 bases from V and 10 bases from J, with 15 bases in between. CDR3 length: 14 residues. The CDR3 here is CASSLIVRSGEQFF. CDR3 DNA sequence: TGTGCCAGCAGTTTAATCGTGAGAAGCGGGGAGCAGTTCTTC.

In this sample, this clonotype turned up a few times. This rearrangement joins TRBV12-3 or TRBV12-4 to TRBJ2-7; D uncertain. Trimming shortened V by 6 bases and J by 2 bases, and 23 bases separated the two germline ends. The CDR3 is 17 residues long. The CDR3 here is CASSPHLEIANTYEQYF. In DNA form, the CDR3 reads TGTGCCAGCAGCCCCCACCTAGAAATCGCGAACACCTACGAGCAGTACTTC.

This clonotype has more than one count but fewer than ten. The chain recombines TRBV6-1 with TRBJ2-7; TRBD1 aligns across 8 bases. The J segment lost 2 bases and the V segment lost 7 bases, leaving 7 bases of the junction unmatched. The CDR3 sequence is 14 residues long. Germline CDR1 is MNHNS and CDR2 is SASEGT. The CDR3 sequence: CASTGTGATYEQYF. The CDR3 nucleotides read TGTGCCAGCACCGGGACAGGAGCTACCTACGAGCAGTACTTC.

In this sample, this clonotype turned up a few times. CDR3: CSDRPLREAFF. In nucleotides, the CDR3 is TGCAGTGACAGACCCCTGCGTGAAGCTTTCTTT. The V gene is TRBV29-1, the J gene TRBJ1-1; perhaps TRBD1 as D (5 bases). CDR3 length: 11 amino acids. Germline CDR1 SQVTM, CDR2 ANQGSEA.

This clonotype appeared a few times. The gene calls are TRBV20-1 and TRBJ1-1; no firm D call. Between the trimmed V and J ends, which lost 5 bases and 0 bases, there was a span of 10 bases. This CDR3 comprises 13 residues. Germline V gene sequence: CDR1 DFQATT, CDR2 SNEGSKA (reference sequence). In DNA, the CDR3 is TGCAGTGCTGGGGAGACACTGAACACTGAAGCTTTCTTT. Translated: CSAGETLNTEAFF.

This chain uses TRBV6-2 or TRBV6-3 with TRBJ2-7, with 8 positions matching TRBD2. Germline assignment: CDR1 MNHEY and CDR2 SVGEGT. With V trimmed by 5 bases and J by 0 bases, 15 bases remained unmatched. This CDR3 has 18 amino acids. For the CDR3, the DNA is TGTGCCAGCAGTCCCCCCTCTGGGATAGCGGGGCACTCCTACGAGCAGTACTTC. It encodes CASSPPSGIAGHSYEQYF.

The table lists this clonotype with a count of one. V and J are TRBV10-3 and TRBJ2-7, with TRBD1 matching 8 bases. Looked up from germline, CDR1 is ENHRY and CDR2 is SYGVKD. The ends lost 4 bases at V and 2 bases at J; junction bases unmatched: 4. This CDR3 is 14 amino acids long. CDR3 region: CAISGTGITYEQYF. CDR3 nucleotides: TGTGCCATCAGTGGGACAGGGATCACCTACGAGCAGTACTTC.

This clonotype was picked up a small number of times. The gene calls are TRBV10-3 and TRBJ2-3; TRBD2 is a possible D gene (7 bases). This CDR3 is 18 amino acids long. CDR1 and CDR2 from the germline V gene are ENHRY and SYGVKD. Deletions cut 0 bases from V and 6 bases from J, with 22 bases between. The CDR3 DNA reads as TGTGCCATCAGTGAGTCGCGGGGGCCCCACAAGGATCTCGATACGCAGTATTTT. It is translated as CAISESRGPHKDLDTQYF.

This clonotype was observed a single time. The rearrangement links TRBV20-1 to TRBJ2-1, with 16 bases aligning to TRBD2. V lost 5 bases and J lost 7; bases outside the gene matches: 5. The CDR3 is made up of 15 amino acids. Germline CDR1 DFQATT, CDR2 SNEGSKA (reference sequence). This chain's CDR3 is CSAVQGLAGGNEQFF. CDR3 sequence (DNA): TGCAGTGCTGTCCAGGGACTAGCGGGAGGGAATGAGCAGTTCTTC.